These T cell receptor beta chains were read from a single sample in a study of CD8 T cells in ankylosing spondylitis. TCRdb recomputed calls from the 5' RACE reads with MiXCR, one row per CDR3 protein. The table has about 220,000 distinct CDR3 sequences, approximately 7.3% seen once; the top ten hold 14%. The specimen was blood, either unsorted or a sorted T cell fraction (not recorded which). All receptors come from a male donor with ankylosing spondylitis. The CDR3 runs from the conserved cysteine through the conserved F or W. D genes are given only for firm matches. Size is stated for part of the rows, as once, few or many counts, or as a class when the clone is expanded.

D gene: NA
clone size: many
V gene: TRBV7-9
J gene: TRBJ2-1
CDR3 DNA: TGTGCCAGCACGGGAGCTTTGGGGTACAATGAGCAGTTCTTC
CDR3 protein: CASTGALGYNEQFF

D gene: NA
clone size: many
V gene: TRBV11-2
J gene: TRBJ2-1
CDR3 DNA: TGTGCCAGCAGCCGCGCTCGCCCGGGTAATGAGCAGTTCTTC
CDR3 protein: CASSRARPGNEQFF

D gene: NA
clone size: NA
V gene: TRBV16
J gene: TRBJ2-1
CDR3 DNA: TGTGCCAGCAGCCAATTTTGGGGTGAGCAGTTCTTC
CDR3 protein: CASSQFWGEQFF

D gene: NA
clone size: few
V gene: TRBV7-7
J gene: TRBJ2-7
CDR3 DNA: TGTGCTAGCAGCTTAGGGCAGGGTCCCCTCTACGAGCAGTACTTC
CDR3 protein: CASSLGQGPLYEQYF

D gene: TRBD2
clone size: few
V gene: TRBV9
J gene: TRBJ2-2
CDR3 DNA: TGTGCCAGCAGCATTAGCGGGAGGGCCGGGGAGCTGTTTTTT
CDR3 protein: CASSISGRAGELFF

D gene: NA
clone size: few
V gene: TRBV2
J gene: TRBJ2-5
CDR3 DNA: TGTGCCAGCAGTGAAAGGGAGTTACAAGAGACCCAGTACTTC
CDR3 protein: CASSERELQETQYF

D gene: NA
clone size: NA
V gene: TRBV7-8
J gene: TRBJ1-2
CDR3 DNA: TGTGCCAGCAGCGAGCGCGGAGGGAGTCAAGTTGGCTACACCTTC
CDR3 protein: CASSERGGSQVGYTF

D gene: NA
clone size: many
V gene: TRBV6-2/TRBV6-3
J gene: TRBJ1-1
CDR3 DNA: TGTGCCAGCAGTTACTCGCTGCCGGCCACTGAAGCTTTCTTT
CDR3 protein: CASSYSLPATEAFF

D gene: NA
clone size: medium-sized
V gene: TRBV29-1
J gene: TRBJ1-2
CDR3 DNA: TGCAGCGTTGAAGAACAGAGCTTCGGTGGCTACACCTTC
CDR3 protein: CSVEEQSFGGYTF

D gene: NA
clone size: many
V gene: TRBV27
J gene: TRBJ1-5
CDR3 DNA: TGTGCCAGCAGTCCCGACAGGAGCAATCAGCCCCAGCATTTT
CDR3 protein: CASSPDRSNQPQHF

D gene: TRBD2
clone size: many
V gene: TRBV12-3/TRBV12-4
J gene: TRBJ2-3
CDR3 DNA: TGTGCCAGCAGTCCCCAGACTAGCTTGAGATCAGATACGCAGTATTTT
CDR3 protein: CASSPQTSLRSDTQYF

D gene: NA
clone size: few
V gene: TRBV5-6
J gene: TRBJ2-6
CDR3 DNA: TGTGCCAGCAGCTTGGCCGCAAGGCCTGGGGCCAACGTCCTGACTTTC
CDR3 protein: CASSLAARPGANVLTF

D gene: NA
clone size: many
V gene: TRBV15
J gene: TRBJ1-2
CDR3 DNA: TGTGCCACCAGCCCTGGAATCTCCTCCACACACTATGGCTACACCTTC
CDR3 protein: CATSPGISSTHYGYTF

D gene: TRBD1
clone size: NA
V gene: TRBV29-1
J gene: TRBJ1-1
CDR3 DNA: TGCAGCGGCAGGGGGCCTGAAGCTTTCTTT
CDR3 protein: CSGRGPEAFF

D gene: TRBD2
clone size: NA
V gene: TRBV7-8
J gene: TRBJ2-7
CDR3 DNA: TGTGCCAGCAGCTTTGGGACTAGTATCGAGCAGTACTTC
CDR3 protein: CASSFGTSIEQYF

D gene: NA
clone size: many
V gene: TRBV4-3
J gene: TRBJ1-5
CDR3 DNA: TGCGCCAGCAGCCTCAAATATAGCAATCAGCCCCAGCATTTT
CDR3 protein: CASSLKYSNQPQHF

D gene: NA
clone size: many
V gene: TRBV7-6
J gene: TRBJ1-5
CDR3 DNA: TGTGCCAGCAGCTTATACGACACAGGGCGACATCAGCCCCAGCATTTT
CDR3 protein: CASSLYDTGRHQPQHF

D gene: TRBD2
clone size: many
V gene: TRBV11-2
J gene: TRBJ2-7
CDR3 DNA: TGTGCCAGCAGCTTAGATGGGGGGGACGAGCAGTACTTC
CDR3 protein: CASSLDGGDEQYF

D gene: TRBD1
clone size: few
V gene: TRBV7-9
J gene: TRBJ2-5
CDR3 DNA: TGTGCCAGCAGCCCTCGTGTGGACAGGAGGAACCGGTACTTC
CDR3 protein: CASSPRVDRRNRYF

D gene: NA
clone size: many
V gene: TRBV29-1
J gene: TRBJ1-2
CDR3 DNA: TGCAGCGTTGTGAGGGAGCATGGCTACACCTTC
CDR3 protein: CSVVREHGYTF

D gene: NA
clone size: many
V gene: TRBV24-1
J gene: TRBJ2-5
CDR3 DNA: TGTGCCACCAGTGATTGGGGGAAGCCGATGGAGACCCAGTACTTC
CDR3 protein: CATSDWGKPMETQYF

D gene: NA
clone size: NA
V gene: TRBV4-3
J gene: TRBJ2-3
CDR3 DNA: TGCGCCAGCAGCCTCCGGGACCCTAGCACAGATACGCAGTATTTT
CDR3 protein: CASSLRDPSTDTQYF

D gene: NA
clone size: NA
V gene: TRBV6-1
J gene: TRBJ2-1
CDR3 DNA: TGTGCCAGCGGAGTAGTCCGCGATGAGCAGTTCTTC
CDR3 protein: CASGVVRDEQFF

D gene: NA
clone size: few
V gene: TRBV6-1
J gene: TRBJ2-5
CDR3 DNA: TGTGCCAGCAGTGACAGGGCAAAGACCCAGTACTTC
CDR3 protein: CASSDRAKTQYF

D gene: NA
clone size: many
V gene: TRBV18
J gene: TRBJ1-5
CDR3 DNA: TGTGCCAGCTCACCAGGCAGGACGAATCTGACCCAGCATTTT
CDR3 protein: CASSPGRTNLTQHF

D gene: NA
clone size: NA
V gene: TRBV6-1
J gene: TRBJ2-6
CDR3 DNA: TGTGCCAGCAGTACGCAGGGGGGCTCTGGGGCCAACGTCCTGACTTTC
CDR3 protein: CASSTQGGSGANVLTF

D gene: NA
clone size: many
V gene: TRBV4-3
J gene: TRBJ2-3
CDR3 DNA: TGCGCCAGCAGCCAAGGACATGGGAAGGTCGGTACGCAGTATTTT
CDR3 protein: CASSQGHGKVGTQYF

D gene: NA
clone size: NA
V gene: TRBV20-1
J gene: TRBJ2-1
CDR3 DNA: TGCAGTGCAAGGACGGGACTTCATTATGAGCAGTTCTTC
CDR3 protein: CSARTGLHYEQFF

D gene: NA
clone size: many
V gene: TRBV5-5
J gene: TRBJ2-7
CDR3 DNA: TGTGCCAGCAGCTTGGCTCTAGCGAGTTACGAGCAGTACTTC
CDR3 protein: CASSLALASYEQYF

D gene: TRBD2
clone size: NA
V gene: TRBV20-1
J gene: TRBJ2-3
CDR3 DNA: TGCAGTGCTAGAGATCTGTATCCTAGCGGGGAAGGGGATACGCAGTATTTT
CDR3 protein: CSARDLYPSGEGDTQYF

D gene: NA
clone size: many
V gene: TRBV4-3
J gene: TRBJ2-1
CDR3 DNA: TGCGCCAGCAGCCAAGATGGGGACATGTGGGAAGGTGGCAATGAGCAGTTCTTC
CDR3 protein: CASSQDGDMWEGGNEQFF